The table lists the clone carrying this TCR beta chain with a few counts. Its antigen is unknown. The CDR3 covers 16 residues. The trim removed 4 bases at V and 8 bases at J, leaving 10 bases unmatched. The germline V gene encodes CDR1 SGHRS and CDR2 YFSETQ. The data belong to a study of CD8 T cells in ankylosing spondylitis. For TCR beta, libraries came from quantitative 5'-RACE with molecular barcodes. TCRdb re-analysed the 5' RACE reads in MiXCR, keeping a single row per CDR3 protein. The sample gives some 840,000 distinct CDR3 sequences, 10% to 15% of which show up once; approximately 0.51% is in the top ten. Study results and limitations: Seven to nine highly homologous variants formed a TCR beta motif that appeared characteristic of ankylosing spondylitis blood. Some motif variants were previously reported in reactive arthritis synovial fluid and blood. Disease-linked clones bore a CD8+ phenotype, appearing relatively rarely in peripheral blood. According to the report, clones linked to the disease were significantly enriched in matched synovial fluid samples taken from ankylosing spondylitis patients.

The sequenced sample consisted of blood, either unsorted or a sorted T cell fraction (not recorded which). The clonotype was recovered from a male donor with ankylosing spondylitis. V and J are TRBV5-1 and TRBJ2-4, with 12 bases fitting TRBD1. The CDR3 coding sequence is TGCGCCAGCAGCCCGGGGACAGGGGGCTTAAGGGACATTCAGTACTTC. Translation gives CASSPGTGGLRDIQYF.